Below, one TCR beta chain is given with its context. Its specificity is not known. This entry is derived from a study of cytomegalovirus exposure and HLA in healthy donors. Across the study: For the approximately 400 genotyped donors, 75% to 90% fell within the Caucasian-associated ancestry cluster. The study's findings and limits: No immune exposure information besides CMV serostatus was available. Using a false discovery rate of 0.05, a later analysis showed that approximately 17,000 TCR beta sequences were associated with HLA alleles.

Germline-derived CDR1 and CDR2 are SGHTA and FQGNSA. V dropped 5 bases and J dropped 5 bases, with 12 bases sitting between them. There are 13 residues in the CDR3. The PCR used 60 Vbeta and 13 Jbeta primers. Method: immunoSEQ multiplex PCR; TCRdb's copy keeps in-frame clones and lacks some. Here the sample spans about 150,000 clones, roughly 81% being singletons. The sample comprised PBMCs. The chain joins TRBV7-2 to TRBJ1-1, with a weak D call TRBD1 (5 bases). The source of this sequence is a man under 40 in good health and CMV-seropositive. Here the CDR3 DNA reads TGTGCCAGCAGCCCTTGGGGGGGAACTGAAGCTTTCTTT. This gives the protein CASSPWGGTEAFF.